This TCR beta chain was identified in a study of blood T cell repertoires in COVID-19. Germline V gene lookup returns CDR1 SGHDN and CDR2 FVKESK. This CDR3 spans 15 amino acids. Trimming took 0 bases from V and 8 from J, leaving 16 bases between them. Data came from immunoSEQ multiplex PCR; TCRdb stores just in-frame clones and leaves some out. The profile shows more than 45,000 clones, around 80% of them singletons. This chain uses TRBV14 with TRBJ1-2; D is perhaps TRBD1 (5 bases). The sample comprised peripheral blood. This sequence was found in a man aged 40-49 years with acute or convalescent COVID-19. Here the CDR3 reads CASSQEGARKGGYTF. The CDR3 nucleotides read TGTGCCAGCAGCCAAGAAGGCGCCCGGAAGGGGGGCTACACCTTC.